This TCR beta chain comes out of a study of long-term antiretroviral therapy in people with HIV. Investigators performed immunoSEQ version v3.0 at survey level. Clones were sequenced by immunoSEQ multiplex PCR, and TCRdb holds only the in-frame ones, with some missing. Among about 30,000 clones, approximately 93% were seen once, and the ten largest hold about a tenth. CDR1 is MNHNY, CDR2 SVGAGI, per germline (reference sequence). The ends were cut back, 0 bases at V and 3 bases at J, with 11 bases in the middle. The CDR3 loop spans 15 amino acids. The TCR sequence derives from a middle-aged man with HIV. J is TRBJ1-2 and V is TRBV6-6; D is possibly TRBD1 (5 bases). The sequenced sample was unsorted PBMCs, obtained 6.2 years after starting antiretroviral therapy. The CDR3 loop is CASSYSTGGDYGYTF. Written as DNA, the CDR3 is TGTGCCAGCAGTTACTCGACGGGAGGGGACTATGGCTACACCTTC.